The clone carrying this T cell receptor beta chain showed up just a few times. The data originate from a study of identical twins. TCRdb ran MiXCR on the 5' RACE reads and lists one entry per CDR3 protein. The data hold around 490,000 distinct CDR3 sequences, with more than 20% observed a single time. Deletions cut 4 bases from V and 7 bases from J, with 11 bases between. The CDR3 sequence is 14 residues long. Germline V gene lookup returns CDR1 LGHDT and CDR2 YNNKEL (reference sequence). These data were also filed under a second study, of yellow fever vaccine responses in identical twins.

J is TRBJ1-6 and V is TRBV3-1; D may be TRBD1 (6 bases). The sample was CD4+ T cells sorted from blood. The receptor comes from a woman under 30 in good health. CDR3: CASSRGAENSPLHF. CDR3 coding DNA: TGTGCCAGCAGCCGGGGGGCGGAAAATTCACCCCTCCACTTT.